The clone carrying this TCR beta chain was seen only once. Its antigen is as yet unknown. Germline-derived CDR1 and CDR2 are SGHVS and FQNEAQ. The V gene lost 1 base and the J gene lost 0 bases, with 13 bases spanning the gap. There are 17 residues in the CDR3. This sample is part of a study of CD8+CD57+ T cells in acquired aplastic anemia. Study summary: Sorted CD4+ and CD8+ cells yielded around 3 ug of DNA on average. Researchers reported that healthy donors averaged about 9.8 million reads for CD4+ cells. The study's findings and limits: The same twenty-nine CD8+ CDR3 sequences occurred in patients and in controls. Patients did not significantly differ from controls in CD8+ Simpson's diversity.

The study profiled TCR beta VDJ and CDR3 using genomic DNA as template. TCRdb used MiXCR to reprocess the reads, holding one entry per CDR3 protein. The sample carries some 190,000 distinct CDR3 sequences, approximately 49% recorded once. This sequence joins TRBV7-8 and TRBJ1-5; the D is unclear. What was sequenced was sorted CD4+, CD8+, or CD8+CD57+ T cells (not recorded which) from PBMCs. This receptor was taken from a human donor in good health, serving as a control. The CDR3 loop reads CASSLGADPHSNQPQHF. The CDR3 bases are TGTGCCAGCAGCTTAGGGGCAGACCCCCATAGCAATCAGCCCCAGCATTTT.